This paragraph covers one T cell receptor (beta chain) sequence. Its specificity is unknown. The authors generated TCR beta cDNA through 5'RACE template switching with UMIs. Each CDR3 protein gets one entry in TCRdb, which reprocessed the 5' RACE reads and gives no DNA. The table counts around 470,000 distinct CDR3 sequences; approximately 1.4% lies in the top ten. The germline V gene has CDR1 LNHDA and CDR2 SQIVND (reference sequence). This CDR3 spans 17 amino acids. The sample originates from a study of T cells expressing NK-cell markers. Study background: Repertoires of TCR beta were obtained from T cells sorted as CD3+CD56+NKG2C+, CD3+CD56+NKG2C- and CD3+CD56-NKG2C+.

The study's findings and limits: One observes that, in several donors, these clonotypes were also the leading ones within the CD3+CD56-NKG2C+ fraction. As a fraction of CD8+ T cells, dominant NKG2C+ clonotypes reached roughly 1.0-7.5% in six or seven donors.

J is TRBJ2-1 and V is TRBV19; the D gene TCRdb calls, TRBD2, cannot be checked with no DNA. The sequenced material came from blood T cells: a sorted CD56 or NKG2C T cell subset, CD4+ or CD8+ T cells, or bulk PBMC T cells (not recorded which). The TCR comes from a woman aged 50 to 60 in good health. CDR3 loop: CASSIYSGRGTYNEQFF.